These 6 T cell receptor beta chains were all obtained from the same sample, sequenced in a study of cytomegalovirus exposure and HLA in healthy donors. Data came from immunoSEQ multiplex PCR; TCRdb stores just in-frame clones and leaves some out. The data hold 95,000 to 150,000 clones, with around 86% observed a single time. The sequencing sample was made of PBMCs. These receptors were collected from a woman younger than 30 in good health and CMV-seronegative.

This CDR3 is CASSFTGTGGHEQYF. CDR3 DNA: TGTGCCAGCAGCTTTACCGGGACAGGGGGCCACGAGCAGTACTTC. The V call is TRBV7-9, the J call TRBJ2-7; 12 bases map to TRBD1. The CDR3 covers 15 residues. Germline CDR1 is SEHNR and CDR2 is FQNEAQ (reference sequence). V gave up 3 bases and J gave up 5 bases; unmatched junction bases: 5. Variable domain in full (rest from reference TRBV7-9 and TRBJ2-7): DTGVSQNPRHKITKRGQNVTFRCDPISEHNRLYWYRQTLGQGPEFLTYFQNEAQLEKSRLLSDRFSAERPKGSFSTLEIQRTEQGDSAMYLCASSFTGTGGHEQYFGPGTRLTVT.

This clone showed up just a few times. The V and J genes are TRBV28 and TRBJ1-1, with 7 bases identical to TRBD1. The CDR3 extends over 14 amino acids. V lost 5 bases and J lost 2; bases outside the gene matches: 5. Germline CDR1 is MDHEN and CDR2 is SYDVKM. CDR3 in DNA: TGTGCCAGCAGTCCAGGGACAGCCAACACTGAAGCTTTCTTT. Translating gives CASSPGTANTEAFF.

The chain carries TRBV7-2 and TRBJ2-5; 10 positions agree with TRBD2. V gave up 4 bases and J gave up 9 bases; unmatched junction bases: 11. The germline V gene encodes CDR1 SGHTA and CDR2 FQGNSA. The CDR3 loop spans 15 amino acids. The CDR3 nucleotides read TGTGCCAGCAGCTCAACCTTAGCGGGGGGAGTGGCCCAGTACTTC. Translating it yields CASSSTLAGGVAQYF.

This clone occurred a few times. The rearrangement uses TRBV6-1 and TRBJ2-7, with 7 positions matching TRBD1. The V gene end was trimmed by 3 bases and the J gene end by 5 bases; junction bases not matched to a gene: 10. Germline CDR1 and CDR2: MNHNS and SASEGT. This CDR3 has 15 residues. In DNA, the CDR3 is TGTGCCAGCAGTGACCTGGGCAGGGGGTCCCACGAGCAGTACTTC. Its protein product is CASSDLGRGSHEQYF.

This chain links TRBV15 with TRBJ2-7; D perhaps matches TRBD1 (6 bases). The ends were cut back, 0 bases at V and 7 bases at J, with 16 bases in the middle. The CDR3 runs 15 residues. CDR1 LNHNV and CDR2 YYDKDF come from the germline V gene (reference sequence). The DNA for the CDR3 is TGTGCCACCAGCAGAGATACCGGGACATTGTCTGAGCAGTACTTC. This translates into CATSRDTGTLSEQYF.

This clone was recorded once. V is TRBV15 and J is TRBJ1-2, with D tentatively TRBD1 (5 bases). The V end was cut by 1 base, the J end by 4 bases, with 13 bases between. Germline V gives CDR1 LNHNV, CDR2 YYDKDF (reference sequence). The CDR3 runs 15 residues. The CDR3 reads CATSRGARESYGYTF. The CDR3 bases are TGTGCCACCAGCAGAGGGGCCAGGGAATCCTATGGCTACACCTTC. The full variable domain, with the rest looked up from reference TRBV15 and TRBJ1-2, is DAMVIQNPRYQVTQFGKPVTLSCSQTLNHNVMYWYQQKSSQAPKLLFHYYDKDFNNEADTPDNFQSRRPNTSFCFLDIRSPGLGDTAMYLCATSRGARESYGYTFGSGTRLTVV.